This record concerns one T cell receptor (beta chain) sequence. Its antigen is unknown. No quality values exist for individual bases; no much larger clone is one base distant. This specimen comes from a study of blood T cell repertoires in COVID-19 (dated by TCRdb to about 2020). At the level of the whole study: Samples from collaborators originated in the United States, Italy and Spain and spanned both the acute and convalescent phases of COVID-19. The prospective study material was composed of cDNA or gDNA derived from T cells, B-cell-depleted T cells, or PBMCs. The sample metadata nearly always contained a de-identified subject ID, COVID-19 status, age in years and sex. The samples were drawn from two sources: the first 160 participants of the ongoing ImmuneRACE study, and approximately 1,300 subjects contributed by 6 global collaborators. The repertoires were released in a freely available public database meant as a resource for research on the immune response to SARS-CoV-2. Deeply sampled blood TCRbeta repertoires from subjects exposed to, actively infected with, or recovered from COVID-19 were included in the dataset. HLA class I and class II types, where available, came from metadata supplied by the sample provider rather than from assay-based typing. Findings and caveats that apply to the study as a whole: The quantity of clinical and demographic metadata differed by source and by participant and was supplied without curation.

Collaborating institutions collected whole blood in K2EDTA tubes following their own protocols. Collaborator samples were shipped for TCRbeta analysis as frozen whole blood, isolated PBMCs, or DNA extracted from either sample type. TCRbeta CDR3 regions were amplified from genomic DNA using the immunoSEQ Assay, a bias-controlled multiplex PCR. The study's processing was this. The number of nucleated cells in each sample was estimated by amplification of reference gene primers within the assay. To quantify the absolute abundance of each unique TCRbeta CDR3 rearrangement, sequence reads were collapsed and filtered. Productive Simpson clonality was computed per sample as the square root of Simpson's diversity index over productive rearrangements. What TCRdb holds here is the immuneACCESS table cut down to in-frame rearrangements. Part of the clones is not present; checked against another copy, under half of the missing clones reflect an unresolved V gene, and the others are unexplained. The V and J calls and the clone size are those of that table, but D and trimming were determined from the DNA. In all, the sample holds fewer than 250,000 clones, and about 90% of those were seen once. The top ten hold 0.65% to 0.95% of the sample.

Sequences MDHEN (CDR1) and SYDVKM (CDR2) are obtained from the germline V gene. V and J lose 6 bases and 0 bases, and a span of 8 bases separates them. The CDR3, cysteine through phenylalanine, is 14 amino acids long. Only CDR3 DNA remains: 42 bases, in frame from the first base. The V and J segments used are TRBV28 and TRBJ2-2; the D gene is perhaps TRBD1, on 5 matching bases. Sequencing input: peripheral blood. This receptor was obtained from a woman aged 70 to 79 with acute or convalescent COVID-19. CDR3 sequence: CASRDTANTGELFF. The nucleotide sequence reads TGTGCCAGCAGGGACACTGCGAACACCGGGGAGCTGTTTTTT. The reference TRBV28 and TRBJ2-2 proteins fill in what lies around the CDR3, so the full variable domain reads DVKVTQSSRYLVKRTGEKVFLECVQDMDHENMFWYRQDPGLGLRLIYFSYDVKMKEKGDIPEGYSVSREKKERFSLILESASTNQTSMYLCASRDTANTGELFFGEGSRLTVL.